Below, 29 T cell receptor beta chains from the same sample are listed, as sequenced in a study of T-cell reconstitution after alpha-beta-depleted transplantation in children. Unique molecular identifiers were built into the TCRbeta library. TCRdb ran MiXCR on the PCR reads and lists one entry per CDR3 protein. The sample yields fewer than 400,000 distinct CDR3 sequences, about a fifth seen once. The sample in question was PBMCs from the stem cell graft donor, obtained from the stem cell graft. The receptors originated from a human donor who donated a stem cell graft to a child with acute myeloid leukemia.

At least ten counts were recorded for this clonotype. V is TRBV18 and J is TRBJ2-1; D might be TRBD2 (6 bases). Germline-derived CDR1 and CDR2 are KGHSH and LQKENI. The CDR3 loop spans 14 amino acids. Trimming left V 1 base short and J 2 bases short, with 6 bases between. The chain's CDR3 is CASSPLAAYNEQFF. As DNA, the CDR3 is TGTGCCAGCTCACCACTAGCGGCCTACAATGAGCAGTTCTTC.

This clonotype was seen at least ten times. V usage is TRBV7-3 and J usage is TRBJ2-2; no firm D call. The CDR3 loop spans 15 amino acids. Germline CDR1 is SGHTA and CDR2 is FQGTGA. Trimming removed 5 bases from V and 4 bases from J, with 14 bases in between. DNA of the CDR3: TGTGCCAGCAGCCAAGAGAACAAGGGCACCGGGGAGCTGTTTTTT. It is translated as CASSQENKGTGELFF.

The rearrangement uses TRBV4-1 and TRBJ2-7; no firm D call. CDR1 and CDR2 from the germline V gene are MGHRA and YSYEKL. Trimming left V 1 base short and J 5 bases short, with 18 bases between. The CDR3 is 16 residues long. The CDR3 loop is CASSQVNYGVLHEQYF. CDR3 DNA sequence: TGCGCCAGCAGCCAAGTCAACTATGGAGTACTCCACGAGCAGTACTTC.

CDR3 residues: CASSYREREKLFF. In nucleotides, the CDR3 is TGTGCCAGCAGTTACAGGGAAAGGGAAAAACTGTTTTTT. This chain joins TRBV6-5 and TRBJ1-4; D gene unclear. The V gene's germline CDR1 is MNHEY and CDR2 SVGAGI. Trimming took 2 bases from V and 8 from J, leaving 9 bases between them. The CDR3 spans 13 residues.

In its sample, this clonotype was seen many times. The chain has TRBV29-1 and TRBJ2-3; 11 nucleotides align to TRBD2. The germline gives CDR1 SQVTM, CDR2 ANQGSEA. The CDR3 runs to 17 residues. V trimming: 4 bases; J trimming: 5 bases; junction bases outside the gene matches: 14. The CDR3 DNA sequence: TGCAGCGTTGGCGGGGGGTTAGCGGGAGGGCCGCTAGATACGCAGTATTTT. This codes for CSVGGGLAGGPLDTQYF.

V and J are TRBV7-8 and TRBJ1-5; no firm D call. Between the trimmed V and J ends, which lost 0 bases and 0 bases, there was a span of 6 bases. Per germline, CDR1 SGHVS and CDR2 FQNEAQ. CDR3 length: 15 residues. For the CDR3, the DNA is TGTGCCAGCAGCTTAGCCAGGCTTAGCAATCAGCCCCAGCATTTT. Translating gives CASSLARLSNQPQHF.

This clonotype was detected many times. The chain carries TRBV29-1 and TRBJ2-1; 7 bases are shared with TRBD1. There are 14 residues in the CDR3. CDR1 and CDR2 from the germline V gene are SQVTM and ANQGSEA. With 4 bases clipped from V and 8 bases from J, the junction kept 11 bases outside the gene matches. CDR3: CSVAREGARDEQFF. CDR3 sequence (DNA): TGCAGCGTTGCCCGCGAGGGGGCTCGCGATGAGCAGTTCTTC.

The chain carries TRBV20-1 and TRBJ2-1, with TRBD2 matching 9 bases. This CDR3 is built from 16 residues. V trimming: 0 bases; J trimming: 8 bases; junction bases outside the gene matches: 11. Germline CDR1 is DFQATT and CDR2 is SNEGSKA (reference sequence). CDR3 sequence reads: CSARDLSGSLAYEQFF. The CDR3 nucleotides read TGCAGTGCTAGAGATCTTAGCGGGAGTCTTGCATATGAGCAGTTCTTC.

The V call is TRBV12-3 or TRBV12-4, the J call TRBJ1-3; TRBD1 agrees at 7 bases. The CDR3 consists of 15 residues. The trim removed 6 bases at V and 5 bases at J, leaving 10 bases unmatched. CDR3 protein: CASSRQGQPRNTIYF. Written as DNA, the CDR3 is TGTGCCAGCAGCCGTCAGGGACAGCCACGAAACACCATATATTTT.

This clonotype was detected a few times. This chain connects TRBV7-9 to TRBJ2-7, with 10 bases lining up with TRBD1. CDR3 length: 15 amino acids. From germline, CDR1 is SEHNR and CDR2 FQNEAQ (reference sequence). The V segment lost 5 bases and the J segment 9 bases; nucleotides outside the gene matches: 13. As DNA, the CDR3 is TGTGCCAGCAGCCCGCCCGGGACAGGGGCCTCAGTGCAGTACTTC. Encoded protein: CASSPPGTGASVQYF.

This clonotype was seen ten or more times. The chain carries TRBV20-1 and TRBJ1-5; the match to TRBD1 covers 9 bases. CDR1 and CDR2 from the germline V gene are DFQATT and SNEGSKA (reference sequence). This CDR3 has 15 amino acids. J lost 6 bases, V lost 5 bases, and 11 bases had no gene match. Written as DNA, the CDR3 is TGCAGTGCTGCCGCGGGACAGGGAATGTTTCAGCCCCAGCATTTT. It translates to CSAAAGQGMFQPQHF.

The V and J genes are TRBV12-3 or TRBV12-4 and TRBJ2-3; 7 positions match TRBD2. V shed 7 bases, J shed 4 bases, and the junction held 11 bases outside the gene matches. The CDR3 spans 15 residues. The CDR3 protein is CASISSGTTPDTQYF. The CDR3 region has the DNA TGTGCCAGCATTTCGTCGGGGACTACCCCAGATACGCAGTATTTT.

The genes are TRBV29-1 and TRBJ2-5; a weak D match, TRBD1 (7 bases). The germline V gene encodes CDR1 SQVTM and CDR2 ANQGSEA. The CDR3 extends over 16 amino acids. The V end lost 6 bases, the J end lost 2 bases, and 22 bases lay between the germline ends. The CDR3 region has the DNA TGCAGCGTCACACCTCACGGCAGGGGGGTTCAAGAGACCCAGTACTTC. Protein sequence: CSVTPHGRGVQETQYF.

V and J are TRBV20-1 and TRBJ1-1, with D maybe TRBD1 (6 bases). The CDR3 consists of 13 residues. The germline V and J ends were trimmed by 1 base and 7 bases, with 13 bases remaining between them. CDR1 DFQATT and CDR2 SNEGSKA come from the germline V gene (reference sequence). The CDR3 bases are TGCAGTGCTAGAGGAACAGGGAATTATGAAGCTTTCTTT. Residues: CSARGTGNYEAFF.

In its sample, this clonotype was seen a few times. The chain uses TRBV18 and TRBJ2-7; 9 bases are shared with TRBD1. V gave up 3 bases and J gave up 2 bases; unmatched junction bases: 8. Germline loops: CDR1 KGHSH, CDR2 LQKENI. The CDR3 totals 16 residues. In DNA, the CDR3 is TGTGCCAGCTCACCGGGGACGACAGGGGGGACCTACGAGCAGTACTTC. Protein sequence: CASSPGTTGGTYEQYF.

This clonotype has more than one count but fewer than ten. The V gene is TRBV9, the J gene TRBJ2-2; D assignment may be TRBD1 or TRBD2 (5 bases each). The V and J ends lost 4 bases and 2 bases respectively, with 15 bases between them. This CDR3 is 16 amino acids long. The germline CDR1 and CDR2 sequences are SGDLS and YYNGEE. The CDR3 DNA reads TGTGCCAGCAGCTTAACCGGGACGGGAAACACCGGGGAGCTGTTTTTT. It specifies CASSLTGTGNTGELFF.

The rearrangement links TRBV2 to TRBJ1-5; the match to TRBD1 covers 11 bases. This CDR3 is 12 amino acids long. J lost 4 bases, V lost 11 bases, and 1 base had no gene match. Germline V CDR1 and CDR2: SNHLY, FYNNEI. In DNA form, the CDR3 reads TGTGCCGGACAGGGGGCGAATCAGCCCCAGCATTTT. Translating gives CAGQGANQPQHF. The whole variable domain, filled in from reference TRBV2 and TRBJ1-5, reads EPEVTQTPSHQVTQMGQEVILRCVPISNHLYFYWYRQILGQKVEFLVSFYNNEISEKSEIFDDQFSVERPDGSNFTLKIRSTKLEDSAMYFCAGQGANQPQHFGDGTRLSIL.

V and J are TRBV15 and TRBJ2-5; D call uncertain. CDR3 length: 15 amino acids. Deletions cut 3 bases from V and 4 bases from J, with 15 bases between. Per the germline V gene, CDR1 is LNHNV and CDR2 is YYDKDF (reference sequence). The chain's CDR3 is CATSSGQPGGETQYF. The DNA of the CDR3 is TGTGCCACCAGCAGCGGCCAACCCGGCGGAGAGACCCAGTACTTC.

In this sample, this clonotype turned up many times. The V and J genes are TRBV20-1 and TRBJ2-3; D is undetermined. The CDR3 runs to 12 residues. Germline V gene lookup returns CDR1 DFQATT and CDR2 SNEGSKA (reference sequence). Trimming removed 2 bases at V and 3 bases at J, with 6 bases between. The CDR3 protein is CSARSGTDTQYF. DNA of the CDR3: TGCAGTGCTAGATCTGGAACAGATACGCAGTATTTT.

This clonotype was found a few times. The chain has TRBV7-3 and TRBJ2-1; D might be TRBD2 (7 bases). From germline, CDR1 is SGHTA and CDR2 FQGTGA. This CDR3 is built from 15 residues. Trimming took off 5 bases at V and 4 bases at J, with 15 bases between the two ends. The chain's CDR3 is CASSPGLGGYNEQFF. Written as DNA, the CDR3 is TGTGCCAGCAGCCCCGGACTAGGGGGTTACAATGAGCAGTTCTTC. Together with reference TRBV7-3 and TRBJ2-1, the CDR3 gives the full variable domain: GAGVSQTPSNKVTEKGKYVELRCDPISGHTALYWYRQSLGQGPEFLIYFQGTGAADDSGLPNDRFFAVRPEGSVSTLKIQRTERGDSAVYLCASSPGLGGYNEQFFGPGTRLTVL.

This clonotype occurred a few times. The CDR3 DNA sequence: TGTGCCAGCAGTTCGGGACCAATCTACGAGCAGTACTTC. Its translation is CASSSGPIYEQYF. V is TRBV12-3 or TRBV12-4 and J is TRBJ2-7; perhaps D is TRBD1 or TRBD2 (5 bases each). The CDR3 is made up of 13 amino acids. The V end was cut by 4 bases, the J end by 3 bases, with 10 bases between.

By sample share, this clonotype is medium-sized (0.01 to 0.1%). The chain employs TRBV25-1 and TRBJ1-5, with 7 nucleotides matching TRBD1. There are 17 residues in the CDR3. In germline, CDR1 is MGHDK, CDR2 SYGVNS. V trimming: 4 bases; J trimming: 6 bases; junction bases outside the gene matches: 15. This CDR3 is CASSASADRVISQPQHF. CDR3 DNA sequence: TGTGCCAGCAGTGCCTCGGCCGACAGGGTAATTAGTCAGCCCCAGCATTTT.

This clonotype came up a few times. The chain joins TRBV7-9 to TRBJ2-3; 8 bases fit TRBD2. CDR1 and CDR2 from the germline V gene are SEHNR and FQNEAQ (reference sequence). The CDR3 totals 16 residues. With V trimmed by 4 bases and J by 1 base, 7 bases remained unmatched. The CDR3 bases are TGTGCCAGCAGCTCAAGTAGCGGGAAGGGCACAGATACGCAGTATTTT. Translation gives CASSSSSGKGTDTQYF.

The V call is TRBV2, the J call TRBJ2-1; 7 bases are a match to TRBD1. With V trimmed by 5 bases and J by 5 bases, 6 bases remained unmatched. The germline V gene encodes CDR1 SNHLY and CDR2 FYNNEI. The CDR3 has 14 amino acids. The CDR3 nucleotides are TGTGCCAGCAGTCCGACAGGGACAAACAATGAGCAGTTCTTC. Translated: CASSPTGTNNEQFF.

This clonotype came up a few times. The V and J genes are TRBV12-3 or TRBV12-4 and TRBJ2-1; D is unclear. Between the trimmed V and J ends, which lost 3 bases and 9 bases, there was a span of 12 bases. CDR3 length equals 13 residues. In nucleotides, the CDR3 is TGTGCCAGCAGTTTTAGGGTTCTGGGTGAGCAGTTCTTC. The encoded protein is CASSFRVLGEQFF.

This clonotype was counted ten times or more. V is TRBV7-9 and J is TRBJ2-7; unclear D gene. The CDR3 runs 12 residues. Deletions cut 2 bases from V and 4 bases from J, with 6 bases between. Germline V gene sequence: CDR1 SEHNR, CDR2 FQNEAQ (reference sequence). DNA of the CDR3: TGTGCCAGCAGCTTAATAGGGTACGAGCAGTACTTC. Residues: CASSLIGYEQYF.

This clonotype was found a few times. The chain recombines TRBV4-1 with TRBJ1-5; tentatively, D is TRBD1 (5 bases). The CDR3 is made up of 15 amino acids. V lost 4 bases, J lost 7 bases, and 17 bases lay in between. Germline values: CDR1 MGHRA, CDR2 YSYEKL. CDR3 amino acids: CASSPSGTREQPQHF. The CDR3 DNA follows: TGCGCCAGCAGCCCATCAGGGACTAGGGAACAGCCCCAGCATTTT.

This clonotype was found a few times. The chain is built from TRBV5-1 and TRBJ2-5; maybe TRBD2 (5 bases). V was trimmed by 5 bases and J by 5 bases, leaving 13 bases between them. The CDR3 length is 13 residues. CDR1 is SGHRS and CDR2 is YFSETQ in the germline V gene. For the CDR3, the DNA is TGCGCCAGCAGATATGGACTCGATGAGACCCAGTACTTC. Its protein is CASRYGLDETQYF.

The sample holds a few counts of this clonotype. V gene TRBV5-1 combines with J gene TRBJ2-7; D call uncertain. The germline gives CDR1 SGHRS, CDR2 YFSETQ. V lost 0 bases and J lost 9, with 13 bases in between. The CDR3 is 13 amino acids. The CDR3 DNA reads as TGCGCCAGCAGCTTGGACTCTCCCGGACGGCAGTACTTC. It specifies CASSLDSPGRQYF.